Below, 26 T cell receptor beta chains from the same sample are listed, as sequenced in a study of human T cells and chemical hapten exposure. Time point in this sample: patch test 1, 2 weeks after DPC sensitization. Treatment reported: therapeutic diphenylcyclopropenone sensitization with weekly scalp DPC. TCRdb redid the calling of the RACE reads with MiXCR, one entry per CDR3 protein. The repertoire includes approximately 60,000 distinct CDR3 sequences, 9.3% of them detected once, and about an eighth sits in the top ten. The specimen comprised whole blood, sampled in connection with sensitization to the hapten diphenylcyclopropenone (DPC). The receptors come from a woman in her forties with alopecia areata. Some clones in this sample may be carry-over from other donors' samples.

This clonotype was counted at least ten times. The rearrangement uses TRBV7-9 and TRBJ1-2, with D perhaps TRBD1 (5 bases). This CDR3 contains 14 residues. From germline, CDR1 is SEHNR and CDR2 FQNEAQ (reference sequence). V was cut by 5 bases and J by 4 bases, with 14 bases left in between. The CDR3 is CASSPTDPSYGYTF. The CDR3 region has the DNA TGTGCCAGCAGCCCGACAGATCCTAGCTATGGCTACACCTTC.

This clonotype has more than one count but fewer than ten. The chain is built from TRBV11-2 and TRBJ2-1; D possibly corresponds to TRBD1 (5 bases). Trimming left V 2 bases short and J 5 bases short, with 10 bases between. CDR3 length: 14 residues. Per germline, CDR1 SGHAT and CDR2 FQNNGV. Here the CDR3 DNA reads TGTGCCAGCAGCTTAAAGGGGCCCGACAATGAGCAGTTCTTC. Translation gives CASSLKGPDNEQFF.

There are many counts of this clonotype. The chain joins TRBV29-1 to TRBJ1-2, with 7 nucleotides matching TRBD1. The CDR3 extends over 12 amino acids. Germline CDR1 is SQVTM and CDR2 is ANQGSEA. Trimming cost V 3 bases and J 4 bases; bases outside gene matches: 2. CDR3 sequence: CSVETGSYGYTF. The CDR3 nucleotides read TGCAGCGTTGAGACAGGGTCCTATGGCTACACCTTC.

This chain connects TRBV4-1 to TRBJ2-2; 8 bases match TRBD1. Germline V gene data show CDR1 as MGHRA and CDR2 as YSYEKL. The ends lost 0 bases at V and 5 bases at J; junction bases unmatched: 5. This CDR3 spans 16 amino acids. The CDR3 DNA sequence: TGCGCCAGCAGCCAAGAGGCAGGGGGCGTTACCGGGGAGCTGTTTTTT. It yields the protein CASSQEAGGVTGELFF.

The chain combines TRBV19 with TRBJ2-7, with D tentatively TRBD1 (6 bases). Germline lookup yields CDR1 LNHDA and CDR2 SQIVND (reference sequence). Trimming took off 6 bases at V and 3 bases at J, with 15 bases between the two ends. CDR3 size: 14 residues. In DNA form, the CDR3 reads TGTGCCAGTAGCAAAAACCGGGACAACTACGAGCAGTACTTC. Its translation is CASSKNRDNYEQYF.

This clonotype was counted many times. The chain is built from TRBV3-1 and TRBJ2-7, with 11 bases aligning to TRBD2. The germline V gene encodes CDR1 LGHDT and CDR2 YNNKEL (reference sequence). The CDR3 totals 19 residues. The junction had 17 bases not matched to a gene; V was cut back by 5 bases and J by 2 bases. The DNA for the CDR3 is TGTGCCAGCAGCGCAAGGCTCCAACTAGCGGGGGTCTTAACCTACGAGCAGTACTTC. It yields the protein CASSARLQLAGVLTYEQYF.

This clonotype showed up many times. V usage is TRBV5-1 and J usage is TRBJ2-1; no clear D. V lost 0 bases and J 10 bases, leaving 14 bases between the germline ends. The CDR3 totals 14 residues. The germline V gene has CDR1 SGHRS and CDR2 YFSETQ. The CDR3 is CASSLDVPGREQFF. CDR3 coding DNA: TGCGCCAGCAGCTTGGACGTCCCGGGCAGGGAGCAGTTCTTC. The complete variable domain, with remaining parts taken from reference TRBV5-1 and TRBJ2-1, reads KAGVTQTPRYLIKTRGQQVTLSCSPISGHRSVSWYQQTPGQGLQFLFEYFSETQRNKGNFPGRFSGRQFSNSRSEMNVSTLELGDSALYLCASSLDVPGREQFFGPGTRLTVL.

A few counts support this clonotype. The rearrangement joins TRBV28 to TRBJ2-7; the match to TRBD2 covers 8 bases. The junction had 6 bases not matched to a gene; V was cut back by 8 bases and J by 6 bases. The CDR3 spans 12 residues. Looked up from germline, CDR1 is MDHEN and CDR2 is SYDVKM. This CDR3 reads CASGTAGVEQYF. Here the CDR3 DNA reads TGTGCCAGCGGCACAGCGGGGGTCGAGCAGTACTTC.

This clonotype showed up many times. V usage is TRBV5-4 and J usage is TRBJ2-3, with a tentative D call TRBD1 (5 bases). This CDR3 has 13 amino acids. Germline CDR1 reads SGHNT; CDR2 reads YYREEE (reference sequence). V was trimmed by 3 bases and J by 3 bases, leaving 8 bases between them. In nucleotides, the CDR3 is TGTGCCAGCAGCTCGCAGGGTACAGATACGCAGTATTTT. Translated, it gives CASSSQGTDTQYF.

The chain couples TRBV7-2 to TRBJ2-7; D may be TRBD1 (6 bases). From germline, CDR1 is SGHTA and CDR2 FQGNSA. V shed 3 bases and J shed 5 bases, with 14 bases lying between them. The CDR3 covers 14 residues. The CDR3 coding sequence is TGTGCCAGCAGCTTGTTTCAGGGGTCCGACGAGCAGTACTTC. Translation gives CASSLFQGSDEQYF.

The chain joins TRBV14 to TRBJ2-6; D is unclear. The CDR3 extends over 15 amino acids. V lost 4 bases and J 7 bases, leaving 14 bases between the germline ends. The V gene's germline CDR1 is SGHDN and CDR2 FVKESK. CDR3 region: CASSPSWVFANVLTF. DNA for the CDR3: TGTGCCAGCAGCCCGAGTTGGGTTTTTGCCAACGTCCTGACTTTC. Full variable domain (rest looked up from reference TRBV14 and TRBJ2-6): EAGVTQFPSHSVIEKGQTVTLRCDPISGHDNLYWYRRVMGKEIKFLLHFVKESKQDESGMPNNRFLAERTGGTYSTLKVQPAELEDSGVYFCASSPSWVFANVLTFGAGSRLTVL.

With respect to this clonotype: Since a much larger clone is just one base distant, this may be a read error. The rearrangement links TRBV6-4 to TRBJ2-3, with D uncertain. The CDR3 totals 14 residues. CDR1 is MRHNA, CDR2 SNTAGT, per germline. V shed 6 bases and J shed 3 bases, with 13 bases lying between them. The CDR3 DNA is TGTGCCAGCAGCCCAGGACGGTTAACAGATACGCAGTATTTT. This sequence encodes CASSPGRLTDTQYF.

This clonotype was seen at least ten times. V and J are TRBV5-1 and TRBJ2-3; 8 bases agree with TRBD2. V shed 3 bases, J shed 7 bases, and the junction held 7 bases outside the gene matches. Germline values: CDR1 SGHRS, CDR2 YFSETQ. CDR3 length: 14 amino acids. The CDR3 nucleotides read TGCGCCAGCAGCTCGGGAGGGGCCGTGTATACGCAGTATTTT. Translated: CASSSGGAVYTQYF. The whole variable domain, remainder taken from reference TRBV5-1 and TRBJ2-3, is KAGVTQTPRYLIKTRGQQVTLSCSPISGHRSVSWYQQTPGQGLQFLFEYFSETQRNKGNFPGRFSGRQFSNSRSEMNVSTLELGDSALYLCASSSGGAVYTQYFGPGTRLTVL.

The chain is built from TRBV4-1 and TRBJ2-7; D is perhaps TRBD2 (5 bases). Trimming shortened V by 6 bases and J by 7 bases, and 19 bases separated the two germline ends. The CDR3 length is 14 residues. In germline, CDR1 is MGHRA, CDR2 YSYEKL. The DNA of the CDR3 is TGCGCCAGCAGTTCCGGACCTCTCGGGGAGGAGCAGTACTTC. This sequence encodes CASSSGPLGEEQYF.

This rearrangement joins TRBV20-1 to TRBJ2-1; 8 bases agree with TRBD2. The CDR3 covers 14 residues. V lost 5 bases, J lost 6 bases, and 9 bases stayed unmatched. From germline, CDR1 is DFQATT and CDR2 SNEGSKA (reference sequence). CDR3 in amino acids: CSASGGGNSNEQFF. The CDR3 bases are TGCAGTGCTTCAGGCGGGGGGAACAGCAATGAGCAGTTCTTC.

This clonotype was seen repeatedly, ten times or more. The V gene is TRBV6-2 or TRBV6-3, the J gene TRBJ1-6; D is unclear. The CDR3 sequence is 17 residues long. V lost 6 bases to trimming and J lost 7 bases, with 22 bases between them. Germline V gives CDR1 MNHEY, CDR2 SVGEGT. The CDR3 coding sequence is TGTGCCAGCAGCCCCGATCGTGGGCCTCCTAGGAATTCACCCCTCCACTTT. This codes for CASSPDRGPPRNSPLHF.

This clonotype was observed at least ten times. The gene calls are TRBV29-1 and TRBJ2-3; D may be TRBD2 (6 bases). Germline assignment: CDR1 SQVTM and CDR2 ANQGSEA. Trimming took off 4 bases at V and 7 bases at J, with 15 bases between the two ends. The CDR3 is 13 amino acids. The CDR3 region has the DNA TGCAGCGTTGGGCACGGGGGAGGAAATACGCAGTATTTT. This sequence encodes CSVGHGGGNTQYF.

The chain is built from TRBV9 and TRBJ2-5; 10 bases are shared with TRBD2. The CDR3 is 14 amino acids. Trimming removed 3 bases from V and 5 bases from J; junction bases left unmatched: 4. CDR1 is SGDLS and CDR2 is YYNGEE in the germline V gene. CDR3 DNA: TGTGCCAGCAGCGGATCTAGCGGGGGTGAGACCCAGTACTTC. Amino acid sequence: CASSGSSGGETQYF.

This clonotype was found many times. The chain recombines TRBV5-1 with TRBJ1-4; possible D gene TRBD1, 6 bases. Germline CDR1 reads SGHRS; CDR2 reads YFSETQ. V was trimmed by 6 bases and J by 4 bases, leaving 13 bases between them. The CDR3 spans 14 residues. The CDR3 bases are TGCGCCAGCACGCCAGGGGACCTTAATGAAAAACTGTTTTTT. Protein sequence: CASTPGDLNEKLFF.

V is TRBV7-6 and J is TRBJ1-2, with D maybe TRBD1 (6 bases). Trimming took 4 bases from V and 4 from J, leaving 16 bases between them. From germline, CDR1 is SGHVS and CDR2 FNYEAQ. This CDR3 is built from 15 residues. Here the CDR3 reads CASSSMTQGGYGYTF. DNA of the CDR3: TGTGCCAGCAGCTCTATGACACAGGGTGGCTATGGCTACACCTTC.

The chain recombines TRBV12-3 or TRBV12-4 with TRBJ1-2; maybe TRBD1 (5 bases). CDR3 length: 14 amino acids. V lost 1 base and J 4 bases, leaving 10 bases between the germline ends. Here the CDR3 reads CASSLDGGAYGYTF. In nucleotides, the CDR3 is TGTGCCAGCAGTTTAGATGGAGGGGCCTATGGCTACACCTTC.

This clonotype was observed a few times. The chain carries TRBV6-2 or TRBV6-3 and TRBJ2-7; no definite D call. CDR1 is MNHEY and CDR2 is SVGEGT in the germline V gene. The CDR3 contains 16 residues. Between the trimmed V and J ends, which lost 0 bases and 0 bases, there was a span of 12 bases. The CDR3 is CASSYSRQFTSYEQYF. The DNA for the CDR3 is TGTGCCAGCAGTTACTCGCGACAATTTACCTCCTACGAGCAGTACTTC.

The genes are TRBV11-3 and TRBJ2-5; the match to TRBD2 covers 13 bases. Germline lookup yields CDR1 SGHNT and CDR2 YENEEA. V dropped 5 bases and J dropped 2; count of bases not matched to a gene: 2. The CDR3 is made up of 15 amino acids. This chain's CDR3 is CASSPGLAGQETQYF. The CDR3 bases are TGTGCCAGCAGCCCGGGACTAGCGGGGCAAGAGACCCAGTACTTC. The entire variable domain, with the rest obtained from reference TRBV11-3 and TRBJ2-5, is as follows: EAGVVQSPRYKIIEKKQPVAFWCNPISGHNTLYWYLQNLGQGPELLIRYENEEAVDDSQLPKDRFSAERLKGVDSTLKIQPAELGDSAVYLCASSPGLAGQETQYFGPGTRLLVL.

This clonotype was seen at least ten times. For the CDR3, the DNA is TGCAGTCCTTATGGACTAGCGGGGGACCAAGAGACCCAGTACTTC. As protein: CSPYGLAGDQETQYF. The chain couples TRBV20-1 to TRBJ2-5; 13 bases are a match to TRBD2. There are 15 residues in the CDR3. Germline trimming cut 8 bases from V and 0 bases from J; bases unmatched to any gene: 6. In germline, CDR1 is DFQATT, CDR2 SNEGSKA (reference sequence).

This clonotype was picked up many times. The chain combines TRBV20-1 with TRBJ1-6; D may be TRBD1 (5 bases). V lost 0 bases and J lost 7, with 16 bases in between. The CDR3 is made up of 16 amino acids. CDR1 and CDR2 (germline): DFQATT, SNEGSKA (reference sequence). CDR3 in DNA: TGCAGTGCTAGAGACGGTGGGCAGGGAGGAAATTCACCCCTCCACTTT. Translated, it gives CSARDGGQGGNSPLHF.

This clonotype was detected ten times or more. The gene calls are TRBV18 and TRBJ1-2; possible D gene TRBD1, 6 bases. Trimming pared 0 bases from V and 2 bases from J, leaving 10 bases between. From germline, CDR1 is KGHSH and CDR2 LQKENI. The CDR3 length is 15 residues. CDR3 nucleotide sequence: TGTGCCAGCTCACCACCGGGGGGGGCGAACTATGGCTACACCTTC. Its protein product is CASSPPGGANYGYTF.